This TCR beta chain was found in a study of identical twins. Through template switching, a universal primer site was introduced, and the cDNA contained unique molecular identifiers. Via MiXCR, TCRdb re-called the 5' RACE reads, giving one row per CDR3 protein. Of 500,000 or so distinct CDR3 sequences listed, approximately 15% are singletons. Points from the study as a whole: Clonotypes of the beta chain that were abundant in cord blood carried fewer insertions (memory repertoires showed none). The study found excess low generation probability among twin-shared out-of-frame alpha sequences.

This clonotype showed up just a few times. As yet, its antigen is unknown. CDR1 and CDR2 (germline): LGHDT, YNNKEL (reference sequence). There are 13 residues in the CDR3. V dropped 4 bases and J dropped 5 bases, with 11 bases sitting between them. Healthy Caucasian individuals made up all the donors. A further study also used this sample, focusing on yellow fever vaccine responses in identical twins.

The chain is built from TRBV3-1 and TRBJ2-5; D may be TRBD2 (7 bases). Sequenced material: CD4+ T cells sorted from blood. The sequence came from a young woman in good health. CDR3 nucleotide sequence: TGTGCCAGCAGCCCGGGGGGCTGGGAGACCCAGTACTTC. Amino acid sequence: CASSPGGWETQYF.